This T cell receptor beta chain was captured by sequencing in a study of blood T cells in healthy people across ages. Notes on the study in general: The long-lived group displayed more naive CD4+ cells, plus higher diversity, than the aged donors did.

This clonotype was counted at least ten times. Its antigen remains unidentified. Each donor was a healthy Caucasian individual from Russia, aged about 6 to 95. Trimming removed 0 bases from V and 2 bases from J, with 8 bases in between. Germline values: CDR1 LGHNA, CDR2 YNFKEQ. The CDR3 is made up of 15 amino acids. Alongside a J-beta primer mix, a sample-barcoded 5' primer served in a second PCR lasting about 6 to 11 cycles. TCRdb redid the calling of the 5' RACE reads with MiXCR, one entry per CDR3 protein. This table holds over 550,000 distinct CDR3 sequences, about 28% found once. What was sequenced was blood. The sequence was obtained from a woman older than 75 in good health. The gene calls are TRBV4-2 and TRBJ2-1; a weak D match, TRBD2 (5 bases). The CDR3 region is CASSQDTEAYNEQFF. The CDR3 region has the DNA TGTGCCAGCAGCCAAGATACGGAGGCCTACAATGAGCAGTTCTTC.